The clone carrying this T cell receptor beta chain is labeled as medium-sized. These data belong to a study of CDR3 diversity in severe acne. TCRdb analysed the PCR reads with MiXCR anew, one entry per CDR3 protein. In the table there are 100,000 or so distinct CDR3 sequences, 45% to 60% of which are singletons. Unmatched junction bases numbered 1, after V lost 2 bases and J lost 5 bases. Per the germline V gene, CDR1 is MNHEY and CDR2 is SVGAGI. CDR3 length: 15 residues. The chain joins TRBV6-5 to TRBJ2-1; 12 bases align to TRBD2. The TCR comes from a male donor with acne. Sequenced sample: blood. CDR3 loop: CASSYTSGRHNEQFF. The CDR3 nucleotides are TGTGCCAGCAGTTACACTAGCGGGAGGCACAATGAGCAGTTCTTC.